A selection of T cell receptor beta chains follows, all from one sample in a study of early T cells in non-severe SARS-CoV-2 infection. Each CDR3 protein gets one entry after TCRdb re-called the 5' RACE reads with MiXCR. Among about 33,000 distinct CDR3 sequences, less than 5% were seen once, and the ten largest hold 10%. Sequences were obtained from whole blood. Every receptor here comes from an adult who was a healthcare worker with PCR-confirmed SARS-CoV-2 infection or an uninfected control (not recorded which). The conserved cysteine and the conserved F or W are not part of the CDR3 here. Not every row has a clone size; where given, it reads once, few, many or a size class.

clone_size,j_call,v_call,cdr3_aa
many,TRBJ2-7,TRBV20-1,SASVRRELYEQY
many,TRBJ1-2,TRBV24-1,ATSEGGRYGYT
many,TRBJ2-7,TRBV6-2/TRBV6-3,ASTPLGGASDEQY
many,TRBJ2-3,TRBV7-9,ASRPDGTDTQY
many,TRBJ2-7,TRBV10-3,AIWDRGGYEQY
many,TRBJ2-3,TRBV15,ATSRGTSPNTDTQY
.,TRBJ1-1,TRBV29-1,SVNRGVDTEAF
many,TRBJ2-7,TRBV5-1,ASSSGTDYEQY
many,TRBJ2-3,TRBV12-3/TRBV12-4,ASRGGLEGRTDTQY
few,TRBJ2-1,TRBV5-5,ASSFRLAGGLEQF
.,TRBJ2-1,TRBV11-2,ASSLYQGWGEQF
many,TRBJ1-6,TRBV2,ASRGAHQPNSPLH
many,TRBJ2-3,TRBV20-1,SAREPGRGVDTQY
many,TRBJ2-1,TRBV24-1,ATSDLSAWGYNEQF